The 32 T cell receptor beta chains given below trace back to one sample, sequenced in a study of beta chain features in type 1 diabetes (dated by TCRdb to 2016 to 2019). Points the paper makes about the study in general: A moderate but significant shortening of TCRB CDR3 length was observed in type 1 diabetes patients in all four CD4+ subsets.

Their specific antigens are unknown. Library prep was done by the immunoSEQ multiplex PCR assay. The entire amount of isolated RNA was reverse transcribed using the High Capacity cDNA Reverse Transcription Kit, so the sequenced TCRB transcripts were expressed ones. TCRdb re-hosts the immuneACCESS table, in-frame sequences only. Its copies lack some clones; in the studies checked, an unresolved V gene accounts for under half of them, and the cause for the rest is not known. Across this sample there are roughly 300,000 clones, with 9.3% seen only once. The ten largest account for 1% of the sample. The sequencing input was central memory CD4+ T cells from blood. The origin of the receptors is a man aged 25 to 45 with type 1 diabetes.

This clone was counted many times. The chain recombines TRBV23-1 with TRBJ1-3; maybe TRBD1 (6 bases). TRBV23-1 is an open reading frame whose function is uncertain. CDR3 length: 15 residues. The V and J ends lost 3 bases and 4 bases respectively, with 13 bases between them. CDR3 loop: CASSHGQYSGNTIYF. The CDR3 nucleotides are TGCGCCAGCAGTCATGGACAGTACTCCGGAAACACCATATATTTT.

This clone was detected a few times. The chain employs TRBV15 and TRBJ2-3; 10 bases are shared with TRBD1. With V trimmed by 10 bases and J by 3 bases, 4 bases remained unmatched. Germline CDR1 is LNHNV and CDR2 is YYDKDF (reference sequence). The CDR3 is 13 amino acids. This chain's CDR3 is CASRQGATDTQYF. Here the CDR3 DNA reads TGTGCCAGCAGACAGGGGGCTACAGATACGCAGTATTTT. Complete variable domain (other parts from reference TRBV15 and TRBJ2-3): DAMVIQNPRYQVTQFGKPVTLSCSQTLNHNVMYWYQQKSSQAPKLLFHYYDKDFNNEADTPDNFQSRRPNTSFCFLDIRSPGLGDTAMYLCASRQGATDTQYFGPGTRLTVL.

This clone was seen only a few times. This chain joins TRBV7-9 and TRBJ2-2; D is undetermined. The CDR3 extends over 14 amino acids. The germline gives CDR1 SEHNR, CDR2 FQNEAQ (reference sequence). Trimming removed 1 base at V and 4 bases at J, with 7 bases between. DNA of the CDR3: TGTGCCAGCAGCTTAGGTGGTCCCACCGGGGAGCTGTTTTTT. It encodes CASSLGGPTGELFF.

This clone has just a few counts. The CDR3 reads CASSNRGYNSPLHF. CDR3 DNA: TGTGCCAGCAGCAACAGGGGCTATAATTCACCCCTCCACTTT. This sequence joins TRBV7-9 and TRBJ1-6, with 7 bases aligning to TRBD1. Germline-derived CDR1 and CDR2 are SEHNR and FQNEAQ (reference sequence). The CDR3 length is 14 residues. V shed 5 bases, J shed 3 bases, and the junction held 1 base outside the gene matches.

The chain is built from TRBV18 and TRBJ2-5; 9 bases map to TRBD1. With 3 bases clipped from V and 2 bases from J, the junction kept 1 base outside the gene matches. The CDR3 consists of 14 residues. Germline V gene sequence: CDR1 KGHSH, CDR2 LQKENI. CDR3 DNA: TGTGCCAGCTCACCCGGGACAGGGCAAGAGACCCAGTACTTC. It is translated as CASSPGTGQETQYF.

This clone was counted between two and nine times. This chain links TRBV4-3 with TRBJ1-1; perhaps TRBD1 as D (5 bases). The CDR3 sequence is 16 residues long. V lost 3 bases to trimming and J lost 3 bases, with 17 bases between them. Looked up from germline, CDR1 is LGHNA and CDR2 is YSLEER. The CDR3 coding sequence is TGCGCCAGCAGCCACGCGCTTCCGGGGGTTGACACTGAAGCTTTCTTT. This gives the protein CASSHALPGVDTEAFF.

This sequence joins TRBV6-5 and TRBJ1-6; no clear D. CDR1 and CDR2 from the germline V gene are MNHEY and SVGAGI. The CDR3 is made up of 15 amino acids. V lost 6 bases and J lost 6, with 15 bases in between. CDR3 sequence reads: CASRIKGLPNSPLHF. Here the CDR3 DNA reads TGTGCCAGCAGAATTAAGGGTCTCCCTAATTCACCCCTCCACTTT.

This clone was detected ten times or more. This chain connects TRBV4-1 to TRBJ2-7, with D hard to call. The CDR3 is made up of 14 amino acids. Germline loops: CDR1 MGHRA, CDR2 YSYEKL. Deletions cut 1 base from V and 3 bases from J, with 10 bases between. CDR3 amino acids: CASSQGDGNYEQYF. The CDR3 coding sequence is TGCGCCAGCAGCCAAGGCGACGGAAACTACGAGCAGTACTTC.

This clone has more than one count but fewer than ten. The CDR3 is CASSDQASGNTIYF. The CDR3 nucleotides are TGTGCCAGCAGTGACCAGGCCTCTGGAAACACCATATATTTT. The chain uses TRBV2 and TRBJ1-3; no reliable D call. Germline V gives CDR1 SNHLY, CDR2 FYNNEI. This CDR3 region has 14 residues. Trimming pared 3 bases from V and 0 bases from J, leaving 6 bases between.

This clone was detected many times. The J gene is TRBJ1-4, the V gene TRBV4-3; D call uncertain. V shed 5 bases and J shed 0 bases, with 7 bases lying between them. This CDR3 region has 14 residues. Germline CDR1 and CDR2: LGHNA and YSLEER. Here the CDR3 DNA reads TGCGCCAGCAGCGGTCAAGCAACTAATGAAAAACTGTTTTTT. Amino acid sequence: CASSGQATNEKLFF.

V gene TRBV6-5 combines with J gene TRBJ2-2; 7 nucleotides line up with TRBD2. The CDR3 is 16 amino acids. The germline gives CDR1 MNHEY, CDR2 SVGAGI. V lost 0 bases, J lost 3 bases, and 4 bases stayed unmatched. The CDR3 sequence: CASSYSGRGDTGELFF. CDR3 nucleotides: TGTGCCAGCAGTTACTCGGGCCGGGGGGACACCGGGGAGCTGTTTTTT.

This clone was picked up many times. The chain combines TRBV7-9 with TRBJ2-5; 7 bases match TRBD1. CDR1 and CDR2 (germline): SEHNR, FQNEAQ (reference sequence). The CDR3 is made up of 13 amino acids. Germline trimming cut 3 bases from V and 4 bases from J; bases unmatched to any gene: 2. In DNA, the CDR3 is TGTGCCAGCAGCTTGCGGACAGGAGAGACCCAGTACTTC. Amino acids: CASSLRTGETQYF.

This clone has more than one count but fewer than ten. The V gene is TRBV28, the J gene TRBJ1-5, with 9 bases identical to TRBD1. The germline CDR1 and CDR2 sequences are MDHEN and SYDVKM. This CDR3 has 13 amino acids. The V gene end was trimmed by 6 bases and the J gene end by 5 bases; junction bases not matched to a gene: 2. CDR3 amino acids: CASRDRGDQPQHF. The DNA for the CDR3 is TGTGCCAGCAGGGACAGGGGTGATCAGCCCCAGCATTTT.

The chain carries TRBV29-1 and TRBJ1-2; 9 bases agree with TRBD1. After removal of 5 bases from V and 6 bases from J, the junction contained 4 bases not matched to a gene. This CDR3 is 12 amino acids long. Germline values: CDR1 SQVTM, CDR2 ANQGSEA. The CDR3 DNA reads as TGCAGCGTTCTGGGACAGGGTCATGGCTACACCTTC. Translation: CSVLGQGHGYTF.

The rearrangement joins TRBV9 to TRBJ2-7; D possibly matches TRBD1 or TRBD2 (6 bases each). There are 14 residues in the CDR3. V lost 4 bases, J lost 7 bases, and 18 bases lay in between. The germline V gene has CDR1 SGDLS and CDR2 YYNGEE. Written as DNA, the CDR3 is TGTGCCAGCAGCTCTGGACAGTCCGCGGGGGAGCAGTACTTC. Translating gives CASSSGQSAGEQYF.

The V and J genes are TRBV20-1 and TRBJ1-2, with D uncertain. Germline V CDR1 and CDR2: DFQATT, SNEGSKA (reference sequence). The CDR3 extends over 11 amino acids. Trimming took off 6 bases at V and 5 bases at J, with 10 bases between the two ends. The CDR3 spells CSAEALYGYTF. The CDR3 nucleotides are TGCAGTGCAGAGGCCCTTTATGGCTACACCTTC.

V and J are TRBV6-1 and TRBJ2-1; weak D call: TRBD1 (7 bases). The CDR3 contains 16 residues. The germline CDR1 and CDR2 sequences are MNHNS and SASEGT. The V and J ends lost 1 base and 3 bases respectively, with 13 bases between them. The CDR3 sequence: CASSEGNRGLYNEQFF. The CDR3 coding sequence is TGTGCCAGCAGTGAAGGCAACAGGGGACTCTACAATGAGCAGTTCTTC.

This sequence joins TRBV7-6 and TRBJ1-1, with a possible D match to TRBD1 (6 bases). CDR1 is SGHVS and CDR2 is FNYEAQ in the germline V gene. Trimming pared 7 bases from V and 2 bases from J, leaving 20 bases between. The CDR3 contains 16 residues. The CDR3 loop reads CASINPYREGNTEAFF. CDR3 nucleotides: TGTGCCAGCATAAATCCATACAGGGAGGGAAACACTGAAGCTTTCTTT. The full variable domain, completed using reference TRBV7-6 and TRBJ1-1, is GAGVSQSPRYKVTKRGQDVALRCDPISGHVSLYWYRQALGQGPEFLTYFNYEAQQDKSGLPNDRFSAERPEGSISTLTIQRTEQRDSAMYRCASINPYREGNTEAFFGQGTRLTVV.

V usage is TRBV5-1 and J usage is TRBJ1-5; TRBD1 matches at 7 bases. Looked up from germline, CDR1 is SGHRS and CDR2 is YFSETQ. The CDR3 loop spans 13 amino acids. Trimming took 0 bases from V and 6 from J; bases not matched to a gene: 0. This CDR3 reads CASSLGDSQPQHF. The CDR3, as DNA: TGCGCCAGCAGCTTGGGGGACAGTCAGCCCCAGCATTTT. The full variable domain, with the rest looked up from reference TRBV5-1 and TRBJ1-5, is KAGVTQTPRYLIKTRGQQVTLSCSPISGHRSVSWYQQTPGQGLQFLFEYFSETQRNKGNFPGRFSGRQFSNSRSEMNVSTLELGDSALYLCASSLGDSQPQHFGDGTRLSIL.

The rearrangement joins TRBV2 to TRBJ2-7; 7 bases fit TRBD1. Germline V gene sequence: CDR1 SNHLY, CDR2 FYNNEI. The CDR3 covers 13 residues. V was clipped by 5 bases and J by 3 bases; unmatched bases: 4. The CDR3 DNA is TGTGCCAGCAGTAAAGGGACAGACTACGAGCAGTACTTC. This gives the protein CASSKGTDYEQYF.

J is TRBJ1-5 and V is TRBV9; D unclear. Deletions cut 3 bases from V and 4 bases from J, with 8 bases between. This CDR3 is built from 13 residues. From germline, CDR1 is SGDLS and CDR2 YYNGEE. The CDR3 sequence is CASSAGGNQPQHF. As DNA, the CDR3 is TGTGCCAGCAGCGCCGGAGGGAATCAGCCCCAGCATTTT.

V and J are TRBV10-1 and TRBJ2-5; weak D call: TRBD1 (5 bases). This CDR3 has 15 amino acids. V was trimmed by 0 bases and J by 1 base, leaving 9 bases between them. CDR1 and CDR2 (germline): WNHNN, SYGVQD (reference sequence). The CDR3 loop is CASSESRQPQETQYF. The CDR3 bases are TGCGCCAGCAGTGAGTCGAGACAGCCCCAAGAGACCCAGTACTTC.

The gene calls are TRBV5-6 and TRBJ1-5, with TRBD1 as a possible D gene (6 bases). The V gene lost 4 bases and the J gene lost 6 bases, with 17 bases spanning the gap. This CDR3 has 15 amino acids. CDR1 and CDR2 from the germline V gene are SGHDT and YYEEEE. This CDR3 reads CASSREGAGVQPQHF. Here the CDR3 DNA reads TGTGCCAGCAGCCGGGAGGGCGCAGGGGTTCAGCCCCAGCATTTT.

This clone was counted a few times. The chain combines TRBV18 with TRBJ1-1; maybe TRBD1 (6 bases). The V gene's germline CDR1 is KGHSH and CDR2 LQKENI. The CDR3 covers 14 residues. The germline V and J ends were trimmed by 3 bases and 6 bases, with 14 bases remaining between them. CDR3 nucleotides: TGTGCCAGCTCACCGTACAGGGAAATCCCTGAAGCTTTCTTT. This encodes CASSPYREIPEAFF.

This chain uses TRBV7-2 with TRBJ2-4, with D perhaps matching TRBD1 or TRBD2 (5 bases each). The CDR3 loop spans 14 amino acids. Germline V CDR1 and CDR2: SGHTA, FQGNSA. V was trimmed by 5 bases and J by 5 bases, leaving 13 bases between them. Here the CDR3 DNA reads TGTGCCAGCAGCGCGGCCGGGACCCAAAACATTCAGTACTTC. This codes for CASSAAGTQNIQYF.

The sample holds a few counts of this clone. This CDR3 reads CASSLAFETQYF. For the CDR3, the DNA is TGTGCCAGCAGCTTAGCCTTCGAGACCCAGTACTTC. The V and J genes are TRBV7-9 and TRBJ2-5; D gene unclear. Germline V gene data show CDR1 as SEHNR and CDR2 as FQNEAQ (reference sequence). The ends were cut back, 0 bases at V and 5 bases at J, with 4 bases in the middle. CDR3 size: 12 residues.

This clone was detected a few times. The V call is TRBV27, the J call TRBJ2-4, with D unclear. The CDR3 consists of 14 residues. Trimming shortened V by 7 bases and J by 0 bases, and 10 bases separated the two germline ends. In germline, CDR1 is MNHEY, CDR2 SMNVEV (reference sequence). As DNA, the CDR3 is TGTGCCAGCAACGGGCCGCTAGCCAAAAACATTCAGTACTTC. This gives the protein CASNGPLAKNIQYF.

The CDR3 sequence: CASRERRGGNEQFF. CDR3 bases: TGTGCCAGCAGGGAACGGCGGGGGGGCAATGAGCAGTTCTTC. The gene calls are TRBV7-2 and TRBJ2-1; 9 bases are shared with TRBD2. There are 14 residues in the CDR3. Trimming at V came to 6 bases and at J to 6 bases, leaving 6 bases not matched to a gene. Germline CDR1 is SGHTA and CDR2 is FQGNSA. The entire variable domain, with the rest obtained from reference TRBV7-2 and TRBJ2-1, is as follows: GAGVSQSPSNKVTEKGKDVELRCDPISGHTALYWYRQSLGQGLEFLIYFQGNSAPDKSGLPSDRFSAERTGGSVSTLTIQRTQQEDSAVYLCASRERRGGNEQFFGPGTRLTVL.

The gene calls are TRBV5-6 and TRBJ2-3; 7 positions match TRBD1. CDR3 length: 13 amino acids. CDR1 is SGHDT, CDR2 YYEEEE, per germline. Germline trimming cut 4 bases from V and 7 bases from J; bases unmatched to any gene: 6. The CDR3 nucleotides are TGTGCCAGCAGCACTGACAGGGCAAATACGCAGTATTTT. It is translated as CASSTDRANTQYF.

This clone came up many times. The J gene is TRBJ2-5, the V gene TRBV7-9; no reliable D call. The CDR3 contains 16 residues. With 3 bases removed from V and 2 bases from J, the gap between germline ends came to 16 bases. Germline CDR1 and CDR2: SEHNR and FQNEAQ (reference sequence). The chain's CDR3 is CASSLARDTRQETQYF. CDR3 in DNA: TGTGCCAGCAGCTTGGCCCGCGACACGCGGCAAGAGACCCAGTACTTC.

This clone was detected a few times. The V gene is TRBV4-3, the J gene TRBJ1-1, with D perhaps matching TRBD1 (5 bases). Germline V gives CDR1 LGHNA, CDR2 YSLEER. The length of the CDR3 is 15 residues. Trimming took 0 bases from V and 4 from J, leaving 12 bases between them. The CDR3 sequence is CASSQDTAGGTEAFF. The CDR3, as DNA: TGCGCCAGCAGCCAAGATACGGCGGGGGGCACTGAAGCTTTCTTT.

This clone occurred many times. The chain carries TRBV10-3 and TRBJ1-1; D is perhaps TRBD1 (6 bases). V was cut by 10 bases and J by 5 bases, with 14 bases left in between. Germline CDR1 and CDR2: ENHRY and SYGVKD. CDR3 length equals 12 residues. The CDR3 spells CASRTGRTEAFF. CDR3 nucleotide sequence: TGTGCCAGCAGAACAGGGAGGACTGAAGCTTTCTTT.